Shown below are 16 T cell receptor beta chains from a single sample sequenced in a study of CD8 T cells in Susac syndrome. Random hexamers were used to reverse transcribe about 0.45 to 1 ug of RNA. TCRdb recomputed calls from the immunoSEQ multiplex PCR reads with MiXCR, one row per CDR3 protein. The sample consists of some 150,000 distinct CDR3 sequences, approximately 95% of them appearing once. Sequencing was performed on CD4+ T cells from PBMCs. The receptor set was obtained from a human donor with Susac syndrome.

V usage is TRBV20-1 and J usage is TRBJ2-5; 13 nucleotides match TRBD2. The CDR3 has 14 residues. Unmatched junction bases numbered 5, after V lost 4 bases and J lost 6 bases. The germline CDR1 and CDR2 sequences are DFQATT and SNEGSKA (reference sequence). Here the CDR3 DNA reads TGCAGTGCTAAACTAGCGGGGGGGCGTCAGACCCAGTACTTC. Translation: CSAKLAGGRQTQYF.

The rearrangement links TRBV11-2 to TRBJ2-7; 7 bases align to TRBD2. Germline V gene lookup returns CDR1 SGHAT and CDR2 FQNNGV. The length of the CDR3 is 16 residues. With 3 bases clipped from V and 0 bases from J, the junction kept 8 bases outside the gene matches. The CDR3 spells CASSLGLAESSYEQYF. CDR3 sequence (DNA): TGTGCCAGCAGCTTGGGCCTAGCGGAGAGCTCCTACGAGCAGTACTTC. The entire variable domain, with the rest obtained from reference TRBV11-2 and TRBJ2-7, is as follows: EAGVAQSPRYKIIEKRQSVAFWCNPISGHATLYWYQQILGQGPKLLIQFQNNGVVDDSQLPKDRFSAERLKGVDSTLKIQPAKLEDSAVYLCASSLGLAESSYEQYFGPGTRLTVT.

The gene calls are TRBV5-6 and TRBJ2-7; a possible D gene is TRBD1 (5 bases). Looked up from germline, CDR1 is SGHDT and CDR2 is YYEEEE. The CDR3 contains 14 residues. V gave up 0 bases and J gave up 2 bases, with 9 bases separating them. In nucleotides, the CDR3 is TGTGCCAGCAGCTTGGTAGGGGTTGCCTACGAGCAGTACTTC. It codes for CASSLVGVAYEQYF. The full variable domain, completed using reference TRBV5-6 and TRBJ2-7, is DAGVTQSPTHLIKTRGQQVTLRCSPKSGHDTVSWYQQALGQGPQFIFQYYEEEERQRGNFPDRFSGHQFPNYSSELNVNALLLGDSALYLCASSLVGVAYEQYFGPGTRLTVT.

This chain links TRBV3-1 with TRBJ2-3, with 10 bases aligning to TRBD2. Unmatched junction bases numbered 15, after V lost 5 bases and J lost 4 bases. Looked up from germline, CDR1 is LGHDT and CDR2 is YNNKEL (reference sequence). This CDR3 is 18 amino acids long. CDR3 sequence reads: CASSGYKGSGGAADTQYF. DNA of the CDR3: TGTGCCAGCAGCGGCTACAAGGGAAGCGGGGGGGCCGCAGATACGCAGTATTTT.

The chain links TRBV7-2 to TRBJ2-5; TRBD2 aligns across 12 bases. Trimming removed 5 bases from V and 3 bases from J; junction bases left unmatched: 7. The CDR3 is made up of 16 amino acids. Germline lookup yields CDR1 SGHTA and CDR2 FQGNSA. Here the CDR3 reads CASSANPSGGEETQYF. As DNA, the CDR3 is TGTGCCAGCAGCGCCAACCCTAGCGGGGGGGAAGAGACCCAGTACTTC.

CDR3 DNA: TGTGCCTGGAGAGAACAGGGAAAGGACGGCTACACCTTC. It encodes CAWREQGKDGYTF. The rearrangement links TRBV30 to TRBJ1-2; possibly TRBD1 for D (6 bases). The V and J ends lost 3 bases and 8 bases respectively, with 16 bases between them. This CDR3 is 13 amino acids long. CDR1 GTSNPN and CDR2 SVGIG come from the germline V gene (reference sequence). Looking up the rest from reference TRBV30 and TRBJ1-2 gives the full variable domain: SQTIHQWPATLVQPVGSPLSLECTVEGTSNPNLYWYRQAAGRGLQLLFYSVGIGQISSEVPQNLSASRPQDRQFILSSKKLLLSDSGFYLCAWREQGKDGYTFGSGTRLTVV.

The rearrangement uses TRBV6-5 and TRBJ2-2; possibly TRBD2 for D (6 bases). Germline values: CDR1 MNHEY, CDR2 SVGAGI. V was shortened by 6 bases and J by 1 base, with 12 bases between the two germline ends. The CDR3 is made up of 15 amino acids. Here the CDR3 reads CASRSPGLNTGELFF. CDR3 coding DNA: TGTGCCAGCAGGTCGCCGGGACTGAACACCGGGGAGCTGTTTTTT.

This clonotype was detected once. J is TRBJ2-1 and V is TRBV18, with a weak D call TRBD1 (6 bases). Deletions cut 6 bases from V and 5 bases from J, with 11 bases between. Germline CDR1 reads KGHSH; CDR2 reads LQKENI. CDR3 length: 13 residues. Here the CDR3 reads CASSITGNNEQFF. CDR3 sequence (DNA): TGTGCCAGCTCCATTACAGGGAACAATGAGCAGTTCTTC. Looking up the rest from reference TRBV18 and TRBJ2-1 gives the full variable domain: NAGVMQNPRHLVRRRGQEARLRCSPMKGHSHVYWYRQLPEEGLKFMVYLQKENIIDESGMPKERFSAEFPKEGPSILRIQQVVRGDSAAYFCASSITGNNEQFFGPGTRLTVL.

This clonotype was found a few times. The chain has TRBV24-1 and TRBJ1-2; D unclear. CDR1 is KGHDR, CDR2 SFDVKD, per germline. The CDR3 loop spans 11 amino acids. Trimming took off 4 bases at V and 5 bases at J, with 4 bases between the two ends. This CDR3 reads CATSDSYGYTF. The CDR3 coding sequence is TGTGCCACCAGTGACTCTTATGGCTACACCTTC.

V is TRBV12-3 or TRBV12-4 and J is TRBJ1-5, with D tentatively TRBD1 (6 bases). Trimming left V 3 bases short and J 4 bases short, with 19 bases between. CDR3 length: 17 residues. As DNA, the CDR3 is TGTGCCAGCAGTTTGGTGCGAGGAGCAGGGGAGAATCAGCCCCAGCATTTT. This translates into CASSLVRGAGENQPQHF.

The chain recombines TRBV7-3 with TRBJ2-2; 8 positions match TRBD1. V was clipped by 2 bases and J by 5 bases; unmatched bases: 4. Germline V CDR1 and CDR2: SGHTA, FQGTGA. The CDR3 covers 15 residues. CDR3 in DNA: TGTGCCAGCAGCTTACAGGGGGCGAGGACCGGGGAGCTGTTTTTT. This sequence encodes CASSLQGARTGELFF.

The chain carries TRBV19 and TRBJ2-2; D may correspond to TRBD1 or TRBD2 (6 bases each). The CDR3 is 15 residues long. Germline V gene data show CDR1 as LNHDA and CDR2 as SQIVND (reference sequence). Trimming removed 7 bases from V and 2 bases from J, with 14 bases in between. The CDR3, as DNA: TGTGCCAGTACCAAGGGGGGAGTCAACACCGGGGAGCTGTTTTTT. It yields the protein CASTKGGVNTGELFF.

The chain joins TRBV15 to TRBJ2-3, with D uncertain. This CDR3 contains 15 residues. Germline V lookup: CDR1 LNHNV, CDR2 YYDKDF (reference sequence). Trimming stripped 7 bases from V and 3 bases from J, with 17 bases between. In DNA, the CDR3 is TGTGCCACCACCGCGACGGCGATTGGTACAGATACGCAGTATTTT. Encoded protein: CATTATAIGTDTQYF.

The chain recombines TRBV27 with TRBJ2-5, with D unclear. The CDR3 length is 11 residues. V was clipped by 8 bases and J by 1 base, with 5 bases between them. The germline V gene encodes CDR1 MNHEY and CDR2 SMNVEV (reference sequence). CDR3 sequence reads: CASGPQETQYF. CDR3 DNA sequence: TGTGCCAGCGGTCCCCAAGAGACCCAGTACTTC.

The V gene is TRBV29-1, the J gene TRBJ2-2; TRBD2 matches at 8 bases. Germline V CDR1 and CDR2: SQVTM, ANQGSEA. V trimming: 4 bases; J trimming: 5 bases; junction bases outside the gene matches: 9. The CDR3 is 15 amino acids. CDR3 nucleotide sequence: TGCAGCGTTGCCCCGGTAGCGGGGCGGACCGGGGAGCTGTTTTTT. Translated, it gives CSVAPVAGRTGELFF.

The J gene is TRBJ1-5, the V gene TRBV5-1, with D possibly matching TRBD1 (6 bases). The CDR3 is made up of 14 amino acids. Trimming took 2 bases from V and 5 from J, leaving 11 bases between them. The germline gives CDR1 SGHRS, CDR2 YFSETQ. This CDR3 reads CASSLQGPDQPQHF. CDR3 nucleotide sequence: TGCGCCAGCAGCTTACAGGGTCCCGATCAGCCCCAGCATTTT.